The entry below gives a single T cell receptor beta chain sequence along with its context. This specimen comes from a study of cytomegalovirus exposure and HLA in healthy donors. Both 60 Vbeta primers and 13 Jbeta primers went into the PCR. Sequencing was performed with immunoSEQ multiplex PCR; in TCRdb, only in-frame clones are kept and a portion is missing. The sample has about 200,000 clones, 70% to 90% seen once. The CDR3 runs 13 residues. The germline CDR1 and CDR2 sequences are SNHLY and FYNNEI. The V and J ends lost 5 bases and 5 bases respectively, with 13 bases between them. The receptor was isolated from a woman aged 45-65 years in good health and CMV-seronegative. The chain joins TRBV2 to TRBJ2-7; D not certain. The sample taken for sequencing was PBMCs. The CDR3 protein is CASSRVESDEQYF. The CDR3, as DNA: TGTGCCAGCAGTCGGGTAGAATCGGACGAGCAGTACTTC.